A selection of T cell receptor beta chains follows, all from one sample in a study of blood T cell repertoires in COVID-19. The assay was immunoSEQ multiplex PCR, and TCRdb's table has in-frame clones only and misses some. The sample consists of 55,000 to 75,000 clones, roughly 78% of them appearing once. Material: peripheral blood. These TCRs come from a human donor in a cohort sampled during active COVID-19. CDR3s include the opening cysteine and the closing phenylalanine or tryptophan. The D gene is left open where the match is weak. The size entry is marked missing in some rows and otherwise reads once, few, many or a size class.

clone size: NA; V gene: TRBV5-6; J gene: TRBJ2-1; D gene: TRBD2; CDR3 length: 15; CDR3 DNA: TGTGCCAGCAGCCCTAGCGGGTCGTCCTACAATGAGCAGTTCTTC; CDR3 protein: CASSPSGSSYNEQFF
clone size: NA; V gene: TRBV29-1; J gene: TRBJ1-4; D gene: NA; CDR3 length: 13; CDR3 DNA: TGCAGCGTTGAAAGAGATGGTAATGAAAAACTGTTTTTT; CDR3 protein: CSVERDGNEKLFF
clone size: NA; V gene: TRBV4-1; J gene: TRBJ2-7; D gene: NA; CDR3 length: 14; CDR3 DNA: TGCGCCAGCAGCGATCGGGACAACTCCTACGAGCAGTACTTC; CDR3 protein: CASSDRDNSYEQYF
clone size: NA; V gene: TRBV5-8; J gene: TRBJ2-5; D gene: NA; CDR3 length: 14; CDR3 DNA: TGTGCCAGCAGCTTTGGGGCAGGACAAGAGACCCAGTACTTC; CDR3 protein: CASSFGAGQETQYF
clone size: NA; V gene: TRBV27; J gene: TRBJ2-7; D gene: TRBD1; CDR3 length: 14; CDR3 DNA: TGTGCCAGCAGTCCCCGGACAGGGGCCTACGAGCAGTACTTC; CDR3 protein: CASSPRTGAYEQYF
clone size: NA; V gene: TRBV7-8; J gene: TRBJ2-3; D gene: TRBD2; CDR3 length: 23; CDR3 DNA: TGTGCCAGCAGCCCACAGGGAGCGCGACTAGCGGGAGGCCCCCTCACGAGCACAGATACGCAGTATTTT; CDR3 protein: CASSPQGARLAGGPLTSTDTQYF
clone size: NA; V gene: TRBV20-1; J gene: TRBJ1-2; D gene: NA; CDR3 length: 12; CDR3 DNA: TGCAGTGCTAGTGCCAGTAACTATGGCTACACCTTC; CDR3 protein: CSASASNYGYTF
clone size: once; V gene: TRBV7-8; J gene: TRBJ2-1; D gene: NA; CDR3 length: 11; CDR3 DNA: TGTGCCAGCAGCTCCCTCAGGGAGCAGTTCTTC; CDR3 protein: CASSSLREQFF
clone size: NA; V gene: TRBV7-2; J gene: TRBJ1-6; D gene: TRBD1; CDR3 length: 14; CDR3 DNA: TGTGCCAGCAGCTCGACAGGGGTTAATTCACCCCTCCACTTT; CDR3 protein: CASSSTGVNSPLHF
clone size: NA; V gene: TRBV7-2; J gene: TRBJ2-7; D gene: TRBD2; CDR3 length: 15; CDR3 DNA: TGTGCCAGCAGCCCGACTAGCGGGAGGGCCGGGGAGCAGTACTTC; CDR3 protein: CASSPTSGRAGEQYF
clone size: NA; V gene: TRBV28; J gene: TRBJ2-5; D gene: TRBD1; CDR3 length: 14; CDR3 DNA: TGTGCCAGCAGTTTTTCTGACAGGGGAGAGACCCAGTACTTC; CDR3 protein: CASSFSDRGETQYF
clone size: NA; V gene: TRBV28; J gene: TRBJ2-7; D gene: NA; CDR3 length: 12; CDR3 DNA: TGTGCCAGCCGGGACTTGTCCTACGAGCAGTACTTC; CDR3 protein: CASRDLSYEQYF
clone size: NA; V gene: TRBV6-6; J gene: TRBJ1-5; D gene: TRBD1; CDR3 length: 16; CDR3 DNA: TGTGCCAGCAGTTACTCAAGGCAGGGGGGCAATCAGCCCCAGCATTTT; CDR3 protein: CASSYSRQGGNQPQHF
clone size: NA; V gene: TRBV21-1; J gene: TRBJ1-1; D gene: NA; CDR3 length: 14; CDR3 DNA: TGTGCCAGCAGCAGGGAGGACAGGGGGCCTGAAGCTTTCTTT; CDR3 protein: CASSREDRGPEAFF
clone size: NA; V gene: TRBV29-1; J gene: TRBJ2-7; D gene: TRBD2; CDR3 length: 15; CDR3 DNA: TGCAGCGTAGCAATGGGACTAGCGGGATCTTACGAGCAGTACTTC; CDR3 protein: CSVAMGLAGSYEQYF
clone size: NA; V gene: TRBV25-1; J gene: TRBJ1-1; D gene: TRBD1; CDR3 length: 16; CDR3 DNA: TGTGCCAGCAGTGGCCGGGACAGGGTATTCGTTACTGAAGCTTTCTTT; CDR3 protein: CASSGRDRVFVTEAFF
clone size: NA; V gene: TRBV6-2/TRBV6-3; J gene: TRBJ1-3; D gene: NA; CDR3 length: 14; CDR3 DNA: TGTGCCAGCAGTTCCTACGGTAGCGGAAACACCATATATTTT; CDR3 protein: CASSSYGSGNTIYF
clone size: NA; V gene: TRBV18; J gene: TRBJ2-2; D gene: TRBD2; CDR3 length: 15; CDR3 DNA: TGTGCCAGCTCACCAAAGCGGGACCCTACCGGGGAGCTGTTTTTT; CDR3 protein: CASSPKRDPTGELFF
clone size: NA; V gene: TRBV12-3/TRBV12-4; J gene: TRBJ1-5; D gene: NA; CDR3 length: 13; CDR3 DNA: TGTGCCAGCAGTGGACCCGAGGGTCAGCCCCAGCATTTT; CDR3 protein: CASSGPEGQPQHF
clone size: NA; V gene: TRBV6-2/TRBV6-3; J gene: TRBJ2-7; D gene: NA; CDR3 length: 15; CDR3 DNA: TGTGCCAGCAGTTACCCCGGACAAGACCTCTACGAGCAGTACTTC; CDR3 protein: CASSYPGQDLYEQYF
clone size: NA; V gene: TRBV27; J gene: TRBJ2-5; D gene: NA; CDR3 length: 14; CDR3 DNA: TGTGCCAGCAGTTCCCTAGCCTCACAAGAGACCCAGTACTTC; CDR3 protein: CASSSLASQETQYF
clone size: NA; V gene: TRBV30; J gene: TRBJ2-7; D gene: TRBD1; CDR3 length: 17; CDR3 DNA: TGTGCCTGGAGTGTACCTAGGACAGGGGGCTTGGGGTACGAGCAGTACTTC; CDR3 protein: CAWSVPRTGGLGYEQYF
clone size: once; V gene: TRBV29-1; J gene: TRBJ2-7; D gene: TRBD1; CDR3 length: 13; CDR3 DNA: TGCAGCGTTGTAGGGACAGGGGGCGGCGAGCAGTACTTC; CDR3 protein: CSVVGTGGGEQYF
clone size: NA; V gene: TRBV4-1; J gene: TRBJ1-5; D gene: NA; CDR3 length: 11; CDR3 DNA: TGCGCCAGCGGTTGGGGCCAGCCCCAGCATTTT; CDR3 protein: CASGWGQPQHF
clone size: NA; V gene: TRBV19; J gene: TRBJ2-1; D gene: NA; CDR3 length: 12; CDR3 DNA: TGTGCCAGTAGTGCGGACTACAATGAGCAGTTCTTC; CDR3 protein: CASSADYNEQFF
clone size: NA; V gene: TRBV7-2; J gene: TRBJ2-2; D gene: TRBD2; CDR3 length: 15; CDR3 DNA: TGTGCCAGCAGCTTTACCGGCGGGGGGGTCGGGGAGCTGTTTTTT; CDR3 protein: CASSFTGGGVGELFF
clone size: NA; V gene: TRBV7-9; J gene: TRBJ1-6; D gene: NA; CDR3 length: 14; CDR3 DNA: TGTGCCAGCAGCTTAGACAGGAAGAATTCACCCCTCCACTTT; CDR3 protein: CASSLDRKNSPLHF
clone size: NA; V gene: TRBV6-5; J gene: TRBJ1-3; D gene: NA; CDR3 length: 15; CDR3 DNA: TGTGCCAGCAGTTCGAGCCTCTTCTCTGGAAACACCATATATTTT; CDR3 protein: CASSSSLFSGNTIYF
clone size: NA; V gene: TRBV6-5; J gene: TRBJ2-7; D gene: TRBD2; CDR3 length: 14; CDR3 DNA: TGTGCCAGCCAGCTAAAACTAGCGACCTACGAGCAGTACTTC; CDR3 protein: CASQLKLATYEQYF
clone size: NA; V gene: TRBV12-3/TRBV12-4; J gene: TRBJ2-1; D gene: NA; CDR3 length: 12; CDR3 DNA: TGTGCCAGCAGTTTTTCCATCCATGAGCAGTTCTTC; CDR3 protein: CASSFSIHEQFF
clone size: NA; V gene: TRBV19; J gene: TRBJ2-5; D gene: TRBD2; CDR3 length: 16; CDR3 DNA: TGTGCCAGTAGTCCCCTTGCGGGAGGGGGAACGGAGACCCAGTACTTC; CDR3 protein: CASSPLAGGGTETQYF
clone size: few; V gene: TRBV27; J gene: TRBJ2-7; D gene: NA; CDR3 length: 13; CDR3 DNA: TGTGCCAGCAGTCTCATCGGTCCGGGGGAACAGTACTTC; CDR3 protein: CASSLIGPGEQYF
clone size: NA; V gene: TRBV27; J gene: TRBJ2-5; D gene: TRBD2; CDR3 length: 13; CDR3 DNA: TGTGCCAGCAGTTTAGCGGGAGAGGGGACCCAGTACTTC; CDR3 protein: CASSLAGEGTQYF
clone size: once; V gene: TRBV19; J gene: TRBJ2-4; D gene: NA; CDR3 length: 17; CDR3 DNA: TGTGCCAGTAGTATAAACGTGGCGGGAAGGGCCAAAAACATTCAGTACTTC; CDR3 protein: CASSINVAGRAKNIQYF
clone size: once; V gene: TRBV9; J gene: TRBJ1-5; D gene: TRBD1; CDR3 length: 15; CDR3 DNA: TGTGCCAGCAGCGCCTGGGGGGACAGGGGACAGCCCCAGCATTTT; CDR3 protein: CASSAWGDRGQPQHF
clone size: few; V gene: TRBV7-9; J gene: TRBJ2-7; D gene: NA; CDR3 length: 11; CDR3 DNA: TGTGCCAGCAGCTCGGCCTACGAGCAGTACTTC; CDR3 protein: CASSSAYEQYF
clone size: NA; V gene: TRBV4-1; J gene: TRBJ1-5; D gene: NA; CDR3 length: 14; CDR3 DNA: TGCGCCTCCGGGGGGGGCGCGGGCAATCAGCCCCAGCATTTT; CDR3 protein: CASGGGAGNQPQHF
clone size: NA; V gene: TRBV10-3; J gene: TRBJ2-3; D gene: TRBD2; CDR3 length: 14; CDR3 DNA: TGTGCCACCGGGACTAGCGGCCTCACAGATACGCAGTATTTT; CDR3 protein: CATGTSGLTDTQYF
clone size: NA; V gene: TRBV5-1; J gene: TRBJ1-4; D gene: NA; CDR3 length: 15; CDR3 DNA: TGCGCCAGCAGCTTGTCAGGGGCGAGTAATGAAAAACTGTTTTTT; CDR3 protein: CASSLSGASNEKLFF
clone size: once; V gene: TRBV7-2; J gene: TRBJ1-2; D gene: TRBD1; CDR3 length: 13; CDR3 DNA: TGTGCCAGCAGCTCCGGACAGGGCCCTGGCTACACCTTC; CDR3 protein: CASSSGQGPGYTF
clone size: NA; V gene: TRBV9; J gene: TRBJ2-3; D gene: NA; CDR3 length: 14; CDR3 DNA: TGTGCCAGCAGCGATATCCCCAGCACAGATACGCAGTATTTT; CDR3 protein: CASSDIPSTDTQYF
clone size: once; V gene: TRBV23-1; J gene: TRBJ2-5; D gene: TRBD2; CDR3 length: 21; CDR3 DNA: TGCGCCAGCAGAGACTTTCCGGGACTAGCGGGAGTCCGCCCAAGGAGGGAGACCCAGTACTTC; CDR3 protein: CASRDFPGLAGVRPRRETQYF
clone size: medium-sized; V gene: TRBV5-4; J gene: TRBJ2-2; D gene: NA; CDR3 length: 15; CDR3 DNA: TGTGCCAGCAGCTTGGCAGGGTACGGCACCGGGGAGCTGTTTTTT; CDR3 protein: CASSLAGYGTGELFF
clone size: once; V gene: TRBV18; J gene: TRBJ2-7; D gene: TRBD1; CDR3 length: 13; CDR3 DNA: TGTGCCAGCTCCCAGGGACAGACCTACGAGCAGTACTTC; CDR3 protein: CASSQGQTYEQYF
clone size: once; V gene: TRBV5-1; J gene: TRBJ2-2; D gene: TRBD2; CDR3 length: 18; CDR3 DNA: TGCGCCAGCAGCTTGGCCCGCAGGACTAGCGGGTCCACCGGGGAGCTGTTTTTT; CDR3 protein: CASSLARRTSGSTGELFF
clone size: NA; V gene: TRBV6-6; J gene: TRBJ2-1; D gene: TRBD2; CDR3 length: 17; CDR3 DNA: TGTGCCAGCAGTCCCCGACTAGCGGGAGGGCCGTGGGATGAGCAGTTCTTC; CDR3 protein: CASSPRLAGGPWDEQFF